What follows describes a single T cell receptor beta chain. The target of this receptor is not known. Base qualities are not at hand, and no much larger clone is one base apart. The library was produced with PCR. DNA from cultured CD4+ T cells underwent TCR sequencing with the Oncomine TCR Beta short-read assay at the Johns Hopkins FTIC core. Genomic DNA was extracted from the cultured CD4+ T cells with the QIAamp micro DNA kit. Oncomine TCR Beta libraries from cultured CD4+ T cells were pooled using unique dual indexes and sequenced on an Illumina iSeq 100. As for the authors' bioinformatics: Non-productive sequences were removed, and CDR3s that did not start with C, did not end with F or W, or were shorter than 7 amino acids were discarded. The MANAFEST web application identified antigen-specific clonotypes by comparing peptide-stimulated wells against reference wells and other culture wells. To be called positive, a clone needed an FDR below 0.05, an odds ratio above 5, and a productive frequency above 0.1% in at least two of three replicate wells. A clonotype counted as cross-reactive if it showed significant expansion both in the SARS-CoV-2 spike wells and in at least one common cold coronavirus spike condition. Using R version 3.6.1, CDR3 homology was evaluated through Levenshtein distances (stringdist) along with unrooted phylogenetic trees (ape). TCRdb passed the public sequencing reads through fastp at Q25 and MiXCR, retaining productive beta sequences. CDR3 protein sequences are deduplicated, and each keeps its most common genes and DNA. TCRdb, not the original authors, processed these V and J calls. This sample holds about 15,000 distinct CDR3 sequences; roughly 50% were observed only once. The ten largest clonotypes hold around 15% of the sample.

The source of the sample is a study of vaccination and CD4 T cells after COVID-19 (dated by TCRdb to between 2021 and 2022). In terms of the full investigation: Every convalescent patient had a positive nasal swab PCR test for SARS-CoV-2, with mild disease in nine or ten patients and severe disease in one. In the convalescent cohort there were six males and four females, among whom were two Hispanic individuals, seven Caucasians, two Asians and one multiracial person. Participants received two doses of either the Pfizer-BioNTech BNT162b2 vaccine (n=8) or the Moderna mRNA-1273 vaccine (n=2). Post-COVID blood samples from convalescent patients were collected a median of roughly 100 days after diagnosis, with a range of roughly 35 to 180 days. The time from the second vaccine dose to post-vaccine blood sampling had a median of around 72 days and ranged from roughly 13 to 241 days. Overlapping spike peptide pools from SARS-CoV-2 and from the common cold coronaviruses HCoV-NL63, HCoV-OC43 and HCoV-229E were used as culture stimuli. In control cultures, a CEFX viral epitope pool was used as positive control, an HIV-1 Nef peptide pool was used as negative control, or no peptide was added. The spike-specific CD4+ TCR repertoire was compared before and after mRNA vaccination in nine to ten COVID-19 convalescent patients and several infection-naive healthy vaccine recipients. Paper-wide results and their limitations: Only a relatively small number of convalescent patients were included in the study, and early timepoints following natural infection were not analyzed. In convalescent patients, a median around 89% of post-vaccine SARS-CoV-2-reactive clones were detected only after vaccination, suggesting vaccine-specific priming. The median count of SARS-CoV-2-reactive clonotypes went up from approximately 20 after infection to around 38 after vaccination, although the change was not significant. Nearly all vaccine-specific clones in convalescent patients (304 of 307) were mono-reactive for SARS-CoV-2 spike rather than cross-reactive with common cold coronaviruses.

The CDR3 contains 17 residues, cysteine and phenylalanine counted. Left in the record is the CDR3 DNA by itself, 51 bases read in frame from the first base. A distance of 21 bases separates the germline ends of V and J, which lose 5 bases and 2 bases respectively. The sample's treatment or condition label, in plain terms: roughly 10-day PBMC culture with coronavirus spike peptide pools or control peptides (ViraFEST assay). The ViraFEST assay was used in the study, in which antigen-specific T cells were expanded with peptide pools and expanded clonotypes were subsequently identified by TCR sequencing. The convalescent patients' positive SARS-CoV-2 PCR tests fell between March and December 2020, which was before the Alpha, Beta and Delta variants emerged in the United States. Each well held 1.5 million to 2.5 million PBMCs cultured with roughly 10 ug/ml peptide pools in IMDM containing approximately 4.8% human AB serum and around 10 IU/ml IL-2. On days 3 and 7, half of the culture medium was replaced with fresh IL-2-containing medium. CD4+ T cells were isolated after approximately 10 days of culture through negative selection using the EasySep CD4+ T cell isolation kit. PBMCs were separated from whole blood using Ficoll-Paque Plus gradient centrifugation and then either used fresh or cryopreserved at -140C. In general, triplicate wells were set up for every culture condition.

The sample taken for sequencing was CD4+ T cells from blood, cultured in vitro. This sequence uses TRBV12-3 or TRBV12-4 and TRBJ1-1, with a tentative D gene TRBD1 over 5 matching bases. The TCR was taken from a human donor who had recovered from COVID-19. The DNA reads as follows: TGTGCCAGCAGTCTAAAGTTATCTGGGGCCTTAAACACTGAAGCTTTCTTT. The resulting protein is CASSLKLSGALNTEAFF.